These 9 T cell receptor beta chains came from one sample sequenced in a study of T cells in Graves' hyperthyroidism and ophthalmopathy (dated by TCRdb to about 2019). Library creation used multiplex PCR. Sequencing was performed on an Illumina HiSeq 2000. TCR beta CDR3 regions were amplified from RNA transcripts. The first round of RT-PCR for the TCR CDR3 was performed with the HTBI primer set and the Qiagen OneStep RT-PCR kit. TCRdb reprocessing: public reads trimmed at Q25 with fastp, clones called with MiXCR, in-frame beta chains kept. One record per CDR3 amino acid sequence lists the most common genes and DNA. Here the sample has fewer than 350,000 distinct CDR3 sequences; 15% to 20% occur a single time. The biggest ten clones account for roughly 15% of the sample. The sample taken for sequencing was blood. Receptors originate from a woman aged 40 to 50 with Graves' ophthalmopathy.

This clonotype was seen repeatedly, ten times or more. This rearrangement joins TRBV11-2 to TRBJ1-1; no firm D call. Germline V gene data show CDR1 as SGHAT and CDR2 as FQNNGV. V was shortened by 5 bases and J by 4 bases, with 14 bases between the two germline ends. The CDR3 is 14 residues long. The chain's CDR3 is CASSLSYAGTEAFF. The DNA for the CDR3 is TGTGCCAGCAGCCTCTCGTACGCGGGCACTGAAGCTTTCTTT.

This clonotype was counted between two and nine times. The chain recombines TRBV13 with TRBJ1-3, with 7 bases aligning to TRBD1. Germline V gene data show CDR1 as PRHDT and CDR2 as FYEKMQ (reference sequence). The CDR3 totals 18 residues. This chain's CDR3 is CATTDRGRGAISGNTIYF. CDR3 DNA: TGTGCTACCACCGACCGGGGCAGGGGGGCAATCTCTGGAAACACCATATATTTT.

This clonotype was detected ten times or more. The genes are TRBV2 and TRBJ2-7; D call uncertain. The V gene lost 10 bases and the J gene lost 2 bases, with 12 bases spanning the gap. There are 12 residues in the CDR3. Germline V CDR1 and CDR2: SNHLY, FYNNEI. This CDR3 reads CATKTGTYEQYF. The CDR3 nucleotides read TGTGCCACCAAGACTGGCACCTACGAGCAGTACTTC.

The table lists this clonotype with many counts. The CDR3 does not end in the conserved phenylalanine or tryptophan, so this is likely a read error. The V and J genes are TRBV28 and TRBJ1-5; D is unresolved. CDR1 and CDR2 (germline): MDHEN, SYDVKM. The CDR3 totals 14 residues. Trimming removed 3 bases at V and 0 bases at J, with 6 bases between. The CDR3 reads CASSLTFSNQPQHL. In DNA form, the CDR3 reads TGTGCCAGCAGTTTGACCTTTAGCAATCAGCCCCAGCATCTT.

In this sample, this clonotype turned up many times. An end of the junction does not agree with germline; a read error may underlie this. This chain links TRBV5-1 with TRBJ2-5, with TRBD1 as a possible D gene (5 bases). Germline CDR1 SGHRS, CDR2 YFSETQ. The CDR3 is 13 amino acids. For the CDR3, the DNA is TGTGCCAGCAGCCTCGACAGCCAAGAGACCCAGTACTTC. Its translation: CASSLDSQETQYF. Using reference TRBV5-1 and TRBJ2-5 for the parts outside the CDR3, the full variable domain is KAGVTQTPRYLIKTRGQQVTLSCSPISGHRSVSWYQQTPGQGLQFLFEYFSETQRNKGNFPGRFSGRQFSNSRSEMNVSTLELGDSALYLCASSLDSQETQYFGPGTRLLVL.

The table lists this clonotype with many counts. The gene calls are TRBV10-3 and TRBJ1-1, with 8 bases aligning to TRBD1. V shed 10 bases, J shed 2 bases, and the junction held 9 bases outside the gene matches. The CDR3 covers 14 residues. Germline CDR1 reads ENHRY; CDR2 reads SYGVKD. CDR3 DNA: TGTGCCAGTGCCCTTCAGGGGGCTAACACTGAAGCTTTCTTT. Translation gives CASALQGANTEAFF.

The sample holds many counts of this clonotype. The chain combines TRBV5-1 with TRBJ2-7; D remains unclear. Germline V gene data show CDR1 as SGHRS and CDR2 as YFSETQ. CDR3 size: 16 residues. The V end lost 0 bases, the J end lost 2 bases, and 15 bases lay between the germline ends. CDR3 DNA sequence: TGCGCCAGCAGCTTGGCTGCAGGTCCTACCGCCTACGAGCAGTACTTC. Protein product: CASSLAAGPTAYEQYF. Variable domain in full (rest from reference TRBV5-1 and TRBJ2-7): KAGVTQTPRYLIKTRGQQVTLSCSPISGHRSVSWYQQTPGQGLQFLFEYFSETQRNKGNFPGRFSGRQFSNSRSEMNVSTLELGDSALYLCASSLAAGPTAYEQYFGPGTRLTVT.

This clonotype was recorded at least ten times. The rearrangement links TRBV7-8 to TRBJ2-6; no firm D call. This CDR3 has 18 amino acids. Trimming left V 5 bases short and J 0 bases short, with 17 bases between. Germline V lookup: CDR1 SGHVS, CDR2 FQNEAQ. The CDR3 nucleotides read TGTGCCAGCAGCCCTTTAGACGAGATAAGCTCTGGGGCCAACGTCCTGACTTTC. Protein sequence: CASSPLDEISSGANVLTF.

The sample holds a few counts of this clonotype. This chain connects TRBV12-3 or TRBV12-4 to TRBJ2-1; 9 nucleotides match TRBD1. The CDR3 runs to 14 residues. Trimming removed 5 bases from V and 8 bases from J; junction bases left unmatched: 7. The CDR3 here is CASSGDRERDEQFF. CDR3 nucleotides: TGTGCCAGCAGTGGGGACAGGGAGAGGGATGAGCAGTTCTTC.